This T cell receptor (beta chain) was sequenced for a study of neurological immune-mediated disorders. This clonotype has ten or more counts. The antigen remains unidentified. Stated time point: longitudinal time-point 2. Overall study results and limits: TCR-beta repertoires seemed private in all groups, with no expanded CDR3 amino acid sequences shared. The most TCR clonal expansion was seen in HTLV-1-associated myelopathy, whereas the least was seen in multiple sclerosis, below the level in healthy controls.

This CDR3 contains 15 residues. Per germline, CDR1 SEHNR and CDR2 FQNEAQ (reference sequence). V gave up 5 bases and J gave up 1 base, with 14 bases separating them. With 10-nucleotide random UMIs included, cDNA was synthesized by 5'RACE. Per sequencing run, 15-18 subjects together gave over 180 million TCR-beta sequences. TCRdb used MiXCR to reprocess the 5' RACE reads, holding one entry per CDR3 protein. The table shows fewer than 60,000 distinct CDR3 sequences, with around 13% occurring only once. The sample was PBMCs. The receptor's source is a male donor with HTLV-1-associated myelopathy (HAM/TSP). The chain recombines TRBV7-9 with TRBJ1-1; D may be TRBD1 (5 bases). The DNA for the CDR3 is TGTGCCAGCAGCCGAGGGGACGACGGGAACACTGAAGCTTTCTTT. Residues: CASSRGDDGNTEAFF.